The rows below give T cell receptor beta chains drawn from one sample of a study of OX40 agonist ivuxolimab in advanced cancers. Libraries were prepared by immunoSEQ multiplex PCR; TCRdb keeps only in-frame clonotypes and omits some of them. The sample shows about 44,000 clones, about 90% of them seen only once. The starting material was CD4+ or CD8+ T cells sorted from blood, obtained in a trial of the OX40 agonist ivuxolimab. These receptors were obtained from an adult with an advanced solid tumor such as melanoma, head and neck, liver or kidney cancer. The CDR3 runs from the conserved cysteine through the conserved F or W. The D gene is left open where the match is weak. Clone size is shown for a subset of rows, as once, few, many or a class of expanded clone.

>NA|TRBJ1-4|NA|TRBV6-1
CATRHVNEKLFF
TGTGCCACCAGACACGTTAATGAAAAACTGTTTTTT
>NA|TRBJ2-7|NA|TRBV27
CASGFQLYEQYF
TGTGCCAGCGGATTTCAGCTCTACGAGCAGTACTTC
>NA|TRBJ2-1|NA|TRBV5-8
CASSLSPNNEQFF
TGTGCCAGCAGCTTGTCTCCTAACAATGAGCAGTTCTTC
>TRBD2|TRBJ2-3|NA|TRBV11-2
CASSLVLAGVSDTQYF
TGTGCCAGCAGCTTAGTACTAGCGGGAGTTTCAGATACGCAGTATTTT
>NA|TRBJ1-2|NA|TRBV4-1
CASSQVGQGMYGYTF
TGCGCCAGCAGCCAAGTGGGGCAGGGGATGTACGGCTACACCTTC
>TRBD1|TRBJ2-6|once|TRBV7-2
CASSLLGGDSGANVLTF
TGTGCCAGCAGCTTACTAGGGGGCGACTCTGGGGCCAACGTCCTGACTTTC
>NA|TRBJ2-1|NA|TRBV29-1
CSARWAGEQFF
TGCAGCGCCCGTTGGGCGGGTGAGCAGTTCTTC
>NA|TRBJ2-1|NA|TRBV11-3
CASSLDGTEQFF
TGTGCCAGCAGCTTAGACGGGACTGAGCAGTTCTTC
>NA|TRBJ2-4|NA|TRBV2
CASRPPGDRESF
TGTGCCAGCAGACCCCCTGGGGACCGCGAATCATTC
>TRBD1|TRBJ2-7|NA|TRBV27
CASSLGQGWYEQYF
TGTGCCAGCAGTTTGGGACAGGGGTGGTACGAGCAGTACTTC
>NA|TRBJ2-7|NA|TRBV28
CASSLKYEQYF
TGTGCCAGCAGTTTAAAATACGAGCAGTACTTC
>NA|TRBJ1-4|NA|TRBV4-1
CASSQESGYEKLFF
TGCGCCAGCAGCCAAGAATCAGGGTATGAAAAACTGTTTTTT
>NA|TRBJ2-1|once|TRBV13
CASSLGLGYNEQFF
TGTGCCAGCAGCTTAGGGTTGGGTTACAATGAGCAGTTCTTC
>NA|TRBJ2-7|few|TRBV4-2
CASSQGTYEQYF
TGTGCCAGCAGCCAAGGGACCTACGAGCAGTACTTC
>NA|TRBJ2-7|NA|TRBV2
CASTNTDGGRGYEQYF
TGTGCCAGCACCAATACCGACGGGGGTAGAGGGTACGAGCAGTACTTC
>TRBD2|TRBJ2-1|NA|TRBV5-4
CASTLGLAGVNEQFF
TGTGCCAGCACCCTGGGACTAGCGGGAGTCAATGAGCAGTTCTTC
>TRBD1|TRBJ2-7|NA|TRBV29-1
CSVEDRLYPGGSYEQYF
TGCAGCGTTGAAGATCGTCTATATCCAGGGGGCTCCTACGAGCAGTACTTC
>NA|TRBJ1-2|NA|TRBV30
CALYGYTF
TGTGCACTCTATGGCTACACCTTC
>NA|TRBJ1-5|NA|TRBV6-6
CASSRQINQPQHF
TGTGCCAGCAGTCGACAGATCAATCAGCCCCAGCATTTT
>TRBD2|TRBJ2-1|NA|TRBV27
CASSSAGASNEQFF
TGTGCCAGCAGTTCAGCGGGAGCGTCAAATGAGCAGTTCTTC
>TRBD2|TRBJ2-3|NA|TRBV29-1
CSVGDQLAAPTDTQYF
TGCAGCGTTGGAGACCAACTAGCGGCCCCCACAGATACGCAGTATTTT
>TRBD2|TRBJ2-2|NA|TRBV9
CASSVGTSTGELFF
TGTGCCAGCAGCGTAGGGACTAGCACCGGGGAGCTGTTTTTT
>NA|TRBJ2-3|NA|TRBV10-1
CASSESGEETDTQYF
TGCGCCAGCAGTGAGTCGGGAGAGGAAACAGATACGCAGTATTTT
>NA|TRBJ1-2|NA|TRBV5-6
CASSLGTSGYTF
TGTGCCAGCAGCTTGGGGACAAGTGGCTACACCTTC
>NA|TRBJ2-1|NA|TRBV27
CASSRPGTLYNEQFF
TGTGCCAGCAGTCGCCCCGGGACTCTATACAATGAGCAGTTCTTC
>NA|TRBJ2-3|few|TRBV6-4
CASSDSDTDTQYF
TGTGCCAGCAGTGACTCGGACACAGATACGCAGTATTTT
>TRBD2|TRBJ2-1|NA|TRBV15
CATSRAGPSGSYNEQFF
TGTGCCACCAGCAGAGCGGGGCCGAGCGGGAGCTACAATGAGCAGTTCTTC
>TRBD1|TRBJ2-1|few|TRBV5-6
CASSLGQGYNEQFF
TGTGCCAGCAGCTTGGGACAGGGCTACAATGAGCAGTTCTTC
>TRBD1|TRBJ2-2|NA|TRBV28
CASSQQGTGELFF
TGTGCCAGCAGCCAACAGGGGACCGGGGAGCTGTTTTTT
>NA|TRBJ1-5|NA|TRBV28
CASSPPGSNQPQHF
TGTGCCAGCAGTCCTCCGGGGTCCAATCAGCCCCAGCATTTT
>TRBD1|TRBJ2-5|NA|TRBV7-9
CASSLDDGWTGRMWETQYF
TGTGCCAGCAGCTTAGACGATGGGTGGACAGGGCGTATGTGGGAGACCCAGTACTTC
>TRBD1|TRBJ2-7|NA|TRBV28
CASISVKTGPYEQYF
TGTGCCAGCATCTCGGTAAAGACAGGGCCCTACGAGCAGTACTTC
>NA|TRBJ2-2|NA|TRBV28
CASSLRGLATAWELFF
TGTGCCAGCAGTTTAAGAGGTCTGGCAACCGCTTGGGAGCTGTTTTTT
>TRBD2|TRBJ2-5|once|TRBV4-1
CASSLPQVVSGGVQETQYF
TGCGCCAGCAGCCTACCCCAGGTGGTGTCGGGAGGCGTACAAGAGACCCAGTACTTC
>TRBD2|TRBJ2-1|NA|TRBV7-2
CASRLGLAFYNEQFF
TGTGCCAGCAGGTTGGGACTAGCGTTCTACAATGAGCAGTTCTTC
>NA|TRBJ1-1|NA|TRBV5-4
CASSSTGSTEAFF
TGTGCCAGCAGCTCAACAGGGTCGACTGAAGCTTTCTTT
>TRBD1|TRBJ2-2|NA|TRBV5-1
CASSLGDRASNTGELFF
TGCGCCAGCAGCTTGGGGGACAGGGCATCGAACACCGGGGAGCTGTTTTTT
>NA|TRBJ2-7|NA|TRBV4-3
CASSPVSPSAGGSYEQYF
TGCGCCAGCAGCCCCGTCTCCCCCTCGGCCGGAGGCTCCTACGAGCAGTACTTC
>TRBD2|TRBJ2-1|NA|TRBV7-6
CASSSSSGGAYNEQFF
TGTGCCAGCAGCTCGTCCAGCGGGGGGGCCTACAATGAGCAGTTCTTC
>NA|TRBJ2-3|once|TRBV11-2
CASSSRIGDPDTQYF
TGTGCCAGCAGCTCGCGAATCGGGGATCCAGATACGCAGTATTTT
>TRBD2|TRBJ2-1|NA|TRBV11-3
CASSYVRLAGVKQFF
TGTGCCAGCAGTTACGTTAGACTAGCGGGAGTTAAGCAGTTCTTC
>TRBD2|TRBJ2-1|NA|TRBV4-1
CASSPGGGLDEQFF
TGCGCCAGCAGTCCCGGGGGAGGGTTGGATGAGCAGTTCTTC
>NA|TRBJ2-1|NA|TRBV9
CASSAGTVGGNEQFF
TGTGCCAGCAGCGCCGGGACGGTAGGGGGCAATGAGCAGTTCTTC
>TRBD1|TRBJ1-1|NA|TRBV10-3
CATAGQEPEAFF
TGTGCCACCGCTGGACAGGAACCTGAAGCTTTCTTT
>NA|TRBJ2-3|NA|TRBV29-1
CSVPDWTITDTQYF
TGCAGCGTGCCGGACTGGACTATTACAGATACGCAGTATTTT
>NA|TRBJ2-7|NA|TRBV19
CASSIGGAYEQYF
TGTGCCAGTAGTATTGGGGGCGCCTACGAGCAGTACTTC
>NA|TRBJ1-5|NA|TRBV15
CATSSGRHQPQHF
TGTGCCACCAGCAGCGGGAGGCATCAGCCCCAGCATTTT
>NA|TRBJ2-7|once|TRBV6-1
CASAPRSSYEQYF
TGTGCCAGCGCCCCGAGGAGCTCCTACGAGCAGTACTTC
>NA|TRBJ1-2|NA|TRBV6-5
CASSRMRGYGYTF
TGTGCCAGCAGTCGTATGAGGGGCTATGGCTACACCTTC
>NA|TRBJ2-3|once|TRBV5-4
CASSSNWGSTDTQYF
TGTGCCAGCAGCTCCAACTGGGGCTCCACAGATACGCAGTATTTT
>TRBD2|TRBJ2-7|NA|TRBV7-3
CASSLAHVAGALYEQYF
TGTGCCAGCAGCTTAGCGCATGTAGCGGGAGCCCTCTACGAGCAGTACTTC
>NA|TRBJ2-3|NA|TRBV4-3
CASSQDRTSTDTQYF
TGCGCCAGCAGCCAAGATCGGACATCCACAGATACGCAGTATTTT
>NA|TRBJ2-7|NA|TRBV29-1
CSVETGNYEQYF
TGCAGCGTTGAAACAGGGAACTACGAGCAGTACTTC
>NA|TRBJ2-2|NA|TRBV29-1
CSARERNSNTGELFF
TGCAGCGCCAGGGAGAGGAACTCGAACACCGGGGAGCTGTTTTTT
>NA|TRBJ1-5|once|TRBV30
CAWSPRGGWPQHF
TGTGCCTGGAGTCCTCGGGGGGGGTGGCCCCAGCATTTT